These 9 T cell receptor beta chains came from one sample sequenced in a study of T cell changes during pregnancy in multiple sclerosis. TCRdb's table, derived via immunoSEQ multiplex PCR, lists solely in-frame clones and lacks some. The data hold more than 80,000 clones, with about 90% observed a single time. The source material was PBMCs, sampled in the first trimester of pregnancy. These receptors were taken from a female donor in good health, serving as a control in a pregnancy study. Some clones in this sample may be carry-over from other donors' samples.

The chain is built from TRBV6-1 and TRBJ2-7; D unclear. V was shortened by 0 bases and J by 0 bases, with 9 bases between the two germline ends. This CDR3 contains 15 residues. Germline V gene lookup returns CDR1 MNHNS and CDR2 SASEGT. The CDR3 DNA follows: TGTGCCAGCAGTGAAGCCCCTAGGAGCTCCTACGAGCAGTACTTC. This translates into CASSEAPRSSYEQYF.

The CDR3 DNA sequence: TGTGCCAGCGGTGGACAGGGTGAAAAACTGTTTTTT. As protein: CASGGQGEKLFF. This sequence joins TRBV28 and TRBJ1-4; 8 nucleotides match TRBD1. The V gene's germline CDR1 is MDHEN and CDR2 SYDVKM. The CDR3 covers 12 residues. Trimming at V came to 8 bases and at J to 7 bases, leaving 3 bases not matched to a gene.

This clone appeared a few times. The rearrangement links TRBV29-1 to TRBJ1-1; tentative D call: TRBD1 (6 bases). The CDR3 extends over 12 amino acids. The germline V gene has CDR1 SQVTM and CDR2 ANQGSEA. V lost 3 bases to trimming and J lost 8 bases, with 13 bases between them. For the CDR3, the DNA is TGCAGCGTTGAGAAGGGGGGGCGGGAAGCTTTCTTT. It is translated as CSVEKGGREAFF.

DNA for the CDR3: TGCGCCAGCAGCCTACAGGGGGGGATAGATACGCAGTATTTT. It codes for CASSLQGGIDTQYF. The rearrangement links TRBV5-1 to TRBJ2-3, with a possible D match to TRBD1 (8 bases). This CDR3 contains 14 residues. The ends were cut back, 4 bases at V and 5 bases at J, with 14 bases in the middle. Germline loops: CDR1 SGHRS, CDR2 YFSETQ. Supplemented by reference TRBV5-1 and TRBJ2-3, the full variable domain reads KAGVTQTPRYLIKTRGQQVTLSCSPISGHRSVSWYQQTPGQGLQFLFEYFSETQRNKGNFPGRFSGRQFSNSRSEMNVSTLELGDSALYLCASSLQGGIDTQYFGPGTRLTVL.

The rearrangement uses TRBV4-1 and TRBJ1-6; maybe TRBD1 (5 bases). Germline-derived CDR1 and CDR2 are MGHRA and YSYEKL. This CDR3 is 15 amino acids long. Trimming cost V 0 bases and J 9 bases, with 12 bases left between them. The CDR3: CASSQEDNRGSPLHF. The CDR3, as DNA: TGCGCCAGCAGCCAAGAGGACAACCGCGGTTCACCCCTCCACTTT.

The rearrangement joins TRBV7-2 to TRBJ2-1; possible D gene TRBD2, 6 bases. V was shortened by 5 bases and J by 3 bases, with 14 bases between the two germline ends. CDR3 length: 15 residues. Germline loops: CDR1 SGHTA, CDR2 FQGNSA. CDR3 region: CASSGDSRLYNEQFF. The CDR3 DNA is TGTGCCAGCAGCGGGGACTCCCGACTCTACAATGAGCAGTTCTTC.

This clone was recorded only once. V is TRBV19 and J is TRBJ2-6, with 9 bases lining up with TRBD2. With 7 bases clipped from V and 0 bases from J, the junction kept 4 bases outside the gene matches. The CDR3 extends over 16 amino acids. Germline loops: CDR1 LNHDA, CDR2 SQIVND (reference sequence). The CDR3 DNA follows: TGTGCCAGTAACCTAGCGGGGCGCTCTGGGGCCAACGTCCTGACTTTC. Amino acids: CASNLAGRSGANVLTF.

The V gene is TRBV19, the J gene TRBJ2-7; 9 bases agree with TRBD1. V lost 9 bases, J lost 6 bases, and 6 bases stayed unmatched. The CDR3 runs 12 residues. Germline CDR1 reads LNHDA; CDR2 reads SQIVND (reference sequence). CDR3 coding DNA: TGTGCCAGCCGGGACAGGGATCGCGAGCAGTACTTC. Amino acid sequence: CASRDRDREQYF.

The chain uses TRBV7-2 and TRBJ2-2; TRBD2 aligns across 14 bases. V shed 5 bases, J shed 4 bases, and the junction held 6 bases outside the gene matches. Germline V gene lookup returns CDR1 SGHTA and CDR2 FQGNSA. The CDR3 is 17 residues long. CDR3 amino acids: CASSPTSGGGRTGELFF. CDR3 nucleotides: TGTGCCAGCAGCCCGACTAGCGGGGGGGGTCGCACCGGGGAGCTGTTTTTT.